Listed here is a single TCR beta chain. Its matching antigen is unknown. This entry comes from a study of shared clonotypes between healthy human individuals. Study details: Each donor had three CD4 naive, three CD4 memory, two CD8 naive and one CD8 memory plate. Overall study results and limits: Richness estimates generally favored naive over memory subsets.

The study ran the assay at deep level. The protocol was immunoSEQ multiplex PCR, while the TCRdb copy is restricted to in-frame clones and leaves out a portion. The sample has just over 2,000,000 clones, about 95% seen once. The CDR3 runs 12 residues. CDR1 is SGDLS and CDR2 is YYNGEE in the germline V gene. The germline V and J ends were trimmed by 3 bases and 7 bases, with 8 bases remaining between them. The naive CD8 subset, CD45RO-negative cells positively selected for CCR7, excluded terminally differentiated effector memory CD45RA+ cells. The chain carries TRBV9 and TRBJ2-1; D unclear. The receptor was derived from a young man in good health. The material sequenced was naive CD8+ T cells sorted from blood. CDR3 coding DNA: TGTGCCAGCAGCGAGACTCCAAATGAGCAGTTCTTC. Its translation: CASSETPNEQFF.